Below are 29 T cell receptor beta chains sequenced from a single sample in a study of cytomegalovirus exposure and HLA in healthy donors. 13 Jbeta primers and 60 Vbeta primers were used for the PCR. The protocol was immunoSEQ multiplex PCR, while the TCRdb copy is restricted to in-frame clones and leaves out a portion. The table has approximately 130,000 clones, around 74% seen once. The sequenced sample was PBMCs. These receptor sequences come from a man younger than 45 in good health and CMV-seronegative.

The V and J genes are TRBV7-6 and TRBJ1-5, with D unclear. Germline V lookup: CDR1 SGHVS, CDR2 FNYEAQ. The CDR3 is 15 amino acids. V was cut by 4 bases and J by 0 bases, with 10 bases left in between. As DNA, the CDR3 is TGTGCCAGCAGCTCCAACAGTTATAGCAATCAGCCCCAGCATTTT. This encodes CASSSNSYSNQPQHF.

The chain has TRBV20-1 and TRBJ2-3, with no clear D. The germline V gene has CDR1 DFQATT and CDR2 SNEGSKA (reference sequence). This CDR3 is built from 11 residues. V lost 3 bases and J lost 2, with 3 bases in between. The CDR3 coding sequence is TGCAGTGCTAGCCTCACAGATACGCAGTATTTT. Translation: CSASLTDTQYF.

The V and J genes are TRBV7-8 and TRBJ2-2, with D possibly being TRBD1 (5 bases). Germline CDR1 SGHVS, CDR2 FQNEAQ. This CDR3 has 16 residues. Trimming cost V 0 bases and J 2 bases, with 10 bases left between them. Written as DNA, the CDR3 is TGTGCCAGCAGCTTAGCTGGGCAGGGAAACACCGGGGAGCTGTTTTTT. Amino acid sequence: CASSLAGQGNTGELFF. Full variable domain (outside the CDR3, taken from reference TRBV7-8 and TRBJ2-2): GAGVSQSPRYKVAKRGQDVALRCDPISGHVSLFWYQQALGQGPEFLTYFQNEAQLDKSGLPSDRFFAERPEGSVSTLKIQRTQQEDSAVYLCASSLAGQGNTGELFFGEGSRLTVL.

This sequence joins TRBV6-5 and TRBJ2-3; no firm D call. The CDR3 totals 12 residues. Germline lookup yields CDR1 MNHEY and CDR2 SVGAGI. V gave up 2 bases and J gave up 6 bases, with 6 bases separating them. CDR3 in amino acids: CASSYPSDTQYF. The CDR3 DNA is TGTGCCAGCAGTTACCCCTCCGATACGCAGTATTTT.

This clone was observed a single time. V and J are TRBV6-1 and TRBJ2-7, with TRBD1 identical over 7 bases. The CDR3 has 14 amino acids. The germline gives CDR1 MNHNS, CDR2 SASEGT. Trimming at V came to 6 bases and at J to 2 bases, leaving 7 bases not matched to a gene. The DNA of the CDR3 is TGTGCCAGCAGGGACCGGACAGGACCCTACGAGCAGTACTTC. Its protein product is CASRDRTGPYEQYF.

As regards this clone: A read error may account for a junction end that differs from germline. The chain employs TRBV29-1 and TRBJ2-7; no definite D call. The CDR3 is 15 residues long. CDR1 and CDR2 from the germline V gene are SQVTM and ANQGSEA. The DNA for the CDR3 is TGCAGCGTCGAAGTGGCAGGTATCGCGTTCGCCGAGCAGTACTTC. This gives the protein CSVEVAGIAFAEQYF.

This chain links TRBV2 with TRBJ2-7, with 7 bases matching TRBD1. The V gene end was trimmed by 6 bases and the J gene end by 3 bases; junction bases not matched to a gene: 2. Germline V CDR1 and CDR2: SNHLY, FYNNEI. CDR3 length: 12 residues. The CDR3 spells CASRGDSYEQYF. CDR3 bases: TGTGCCAGCAGGGGGGACAGCTACGAGCAGTACTTC.

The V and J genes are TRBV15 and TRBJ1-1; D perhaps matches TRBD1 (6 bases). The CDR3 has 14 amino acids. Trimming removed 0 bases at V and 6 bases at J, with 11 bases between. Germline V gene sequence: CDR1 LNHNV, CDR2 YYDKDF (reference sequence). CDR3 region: CATSRDRGVAEAFF. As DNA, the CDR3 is TGTGCCACCAGCAGAGACAGGGGAGTGGCTGAAGCTTTCTTT.

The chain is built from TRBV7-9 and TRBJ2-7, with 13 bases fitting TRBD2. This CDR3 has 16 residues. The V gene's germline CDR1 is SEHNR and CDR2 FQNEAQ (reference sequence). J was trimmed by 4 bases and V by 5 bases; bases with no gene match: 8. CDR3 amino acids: CASSVLAGGPGYEQYF. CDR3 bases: TGTGCCAGCAGCGTACTAGCGGGAGGGCCAGGTTACGAGCAGTACTTC. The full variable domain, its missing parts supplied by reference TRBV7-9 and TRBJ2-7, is DTGVSQNPRHKITKRGQNVTFRCDPISEHNRLYWYRQTLGQGPEFLTYFQNEAQLEKSRLLSDRFSAERPKGSFSTLEIQRTEQGDSAMYLCASSVLAGGPGYEQYFGPGTRLTVT.

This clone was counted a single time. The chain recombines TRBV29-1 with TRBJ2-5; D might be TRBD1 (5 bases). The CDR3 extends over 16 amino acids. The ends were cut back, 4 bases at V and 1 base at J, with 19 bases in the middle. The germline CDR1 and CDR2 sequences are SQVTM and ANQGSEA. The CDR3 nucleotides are TGCAGCGTTGGGATAACAGGCCAAATCTTCCAAGAGACCCAGTACTTC. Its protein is CSVGITGQIFQETQYF.

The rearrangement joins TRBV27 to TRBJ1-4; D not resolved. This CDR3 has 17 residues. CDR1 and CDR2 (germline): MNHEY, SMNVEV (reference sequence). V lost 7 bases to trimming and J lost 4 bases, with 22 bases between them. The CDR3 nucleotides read TGTGCCAGCAAAATCAGACCCCAAGGCGACTTTAATGAAAAACTGTTTTTT. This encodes CASKIRPQGDFNEKLFF.

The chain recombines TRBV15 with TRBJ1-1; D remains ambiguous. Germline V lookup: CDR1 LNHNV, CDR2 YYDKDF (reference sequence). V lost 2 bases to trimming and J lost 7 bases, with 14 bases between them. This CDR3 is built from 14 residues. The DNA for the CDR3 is TGTGCCACCAGCAGACCCCCGGTGTCTGATGAAGCTTTCTTT. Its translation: CATSRPPVSDEAFF.

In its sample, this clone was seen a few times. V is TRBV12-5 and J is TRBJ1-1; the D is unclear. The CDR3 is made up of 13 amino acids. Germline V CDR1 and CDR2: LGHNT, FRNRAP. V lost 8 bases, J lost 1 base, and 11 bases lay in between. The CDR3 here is CASQWAPNTEAFF. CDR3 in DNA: TGTGCTAGTCAATGGGCGCCGAACACTGAAGCTTTCTTT.

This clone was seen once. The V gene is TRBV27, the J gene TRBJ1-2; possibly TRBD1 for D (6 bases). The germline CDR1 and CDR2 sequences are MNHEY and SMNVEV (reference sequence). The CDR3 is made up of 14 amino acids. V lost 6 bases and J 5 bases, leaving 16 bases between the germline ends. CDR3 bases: TGTGCCAGCAGAACTTTAGGGGGAAGGTATGGCTACACCTTC. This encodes CASRTLGGRYGYTF.

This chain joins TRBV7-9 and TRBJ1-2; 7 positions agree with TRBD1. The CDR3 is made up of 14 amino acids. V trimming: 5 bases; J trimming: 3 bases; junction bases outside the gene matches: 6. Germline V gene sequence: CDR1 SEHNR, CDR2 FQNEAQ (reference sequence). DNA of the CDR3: TGTGCCAGCAGCCCCATGGGACAGTACTATGGCTACACCTTC. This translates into CASSPMGQYYGYTF. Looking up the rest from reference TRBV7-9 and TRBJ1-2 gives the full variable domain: DTGVSQNPRHKITKRGQNVTFRCDPISEHNRLYWYRQTLGQGPEFLTYFQNEAQLEKSRLLSDRFSAERPKGSFSTLEIQRTEQGDSAMYLCASSPMGQYYGYTFGSGTRLTVV.

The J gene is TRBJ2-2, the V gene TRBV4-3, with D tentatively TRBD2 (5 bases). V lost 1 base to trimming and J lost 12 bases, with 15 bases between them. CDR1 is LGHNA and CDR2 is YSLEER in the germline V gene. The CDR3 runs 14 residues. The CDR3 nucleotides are TGCGCCAGCAGCCAAGTCATGGACCAGCGGAAGCTGTTTTTT. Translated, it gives CASSQVMDQRKLFF.

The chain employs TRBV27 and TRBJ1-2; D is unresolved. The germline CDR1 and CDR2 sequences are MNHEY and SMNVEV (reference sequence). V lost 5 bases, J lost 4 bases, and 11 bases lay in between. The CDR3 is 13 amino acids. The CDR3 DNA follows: TGTGCCAGCAGTCCCGGTATAACCTATGGCTACACCTTC. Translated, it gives CASSPGITYGYTF.

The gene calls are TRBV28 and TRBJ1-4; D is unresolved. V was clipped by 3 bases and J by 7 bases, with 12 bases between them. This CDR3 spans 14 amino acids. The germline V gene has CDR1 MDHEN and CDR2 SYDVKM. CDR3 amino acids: CASSLEPYGEKLFF. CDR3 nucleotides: TGTGCCAGCAGTTTGGAGCCATATGGTGAAAAACTGTTTTTT.

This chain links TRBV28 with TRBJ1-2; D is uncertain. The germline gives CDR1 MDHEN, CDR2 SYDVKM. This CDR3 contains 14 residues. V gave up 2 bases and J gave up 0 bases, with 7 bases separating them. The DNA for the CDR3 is TGTGCCAGCAGTTTAGGGCCAGCTAACTATGGCTACACCTTC. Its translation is CASSLGPANYGYTF.

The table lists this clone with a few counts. The CDR3 nucleotides are TGTGCCAGCAGTTTACCGGGAACAAACATTCAGTACTTC. Translated, it gives CASSLPGTNIQYF. The chain uses TRBV28 and TRBJ2-4, with D possibly being TRBD2 (5 bases). CDR3 length: 13 residues. The germline CDR1 and CDR2 sequences are MDHEN and SYDVKM. Trimming removed 2 bases from V and 6 bases from J, with 8 bases in between. The full variable domain, its missing parts supplied by reference TRBV28 and TRBJ2-4, is DVKVTQSSRYLVKRTGEKVFLECVQDMDHENMFWYRQDPGLGLRLIYFSYDVKMKEKGDIPEGYSVSREKKERFSLILESASTNQTSMYLCASSLPGTNIQYFGAGTRLSVL.

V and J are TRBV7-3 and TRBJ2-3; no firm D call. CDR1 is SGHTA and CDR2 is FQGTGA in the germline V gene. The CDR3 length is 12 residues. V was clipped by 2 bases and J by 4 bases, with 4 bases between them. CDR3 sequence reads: CASSLEADTQYF. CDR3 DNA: TGTGCCAGCAGCTTAGAGGCAGATACGCAGTATTTT.

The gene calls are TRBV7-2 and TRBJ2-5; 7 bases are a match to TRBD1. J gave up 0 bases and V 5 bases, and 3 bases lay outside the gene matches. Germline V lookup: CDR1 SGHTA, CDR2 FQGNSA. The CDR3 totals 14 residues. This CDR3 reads CASSRGQHQETQYF. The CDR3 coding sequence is TGTGCCAGCAGCCGGGGACAGCACCAAGAGACCCAGTACTTC.

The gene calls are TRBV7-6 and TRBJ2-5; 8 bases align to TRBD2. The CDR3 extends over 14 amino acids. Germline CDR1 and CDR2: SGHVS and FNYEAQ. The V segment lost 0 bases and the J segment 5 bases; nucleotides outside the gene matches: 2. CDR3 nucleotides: TGTGCCAGCAGCTTAGCCCGACTAGCGGAGACCCAGTACTTC. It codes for CASSLARLAETQYF. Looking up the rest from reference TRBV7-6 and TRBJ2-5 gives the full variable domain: GAGVSQSPRYKVTKRGQDVALRCDPISGHVSLYWYRQALGQGPEFLTYFNYEAQQDKSGLPNDRFSAERPEGSISTLTIQRTEQRDSAMYRCASSLARLAETQYFGPGTRLLVL.

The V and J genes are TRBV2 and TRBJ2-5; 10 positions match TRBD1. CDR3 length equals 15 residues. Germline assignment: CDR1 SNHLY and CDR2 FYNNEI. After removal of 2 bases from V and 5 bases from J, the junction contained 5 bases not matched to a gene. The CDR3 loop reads CASSETGQGRETQYF. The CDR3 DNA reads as TGTGCCAGCAGTGAAACGGGACAGGGGAGGGAGACCCAGTACTTC. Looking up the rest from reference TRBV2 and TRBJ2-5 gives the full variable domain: EPEVTQTPSHQVTQMGQEVILRCVPISNHLYFYWYRQILGQKVEFLVSFYNNEISEKSEIFDDQFSVERPDGSNFTLKIRSTKLEDSAMYFCASSETGQGRETQYFGPGTRLLVL.

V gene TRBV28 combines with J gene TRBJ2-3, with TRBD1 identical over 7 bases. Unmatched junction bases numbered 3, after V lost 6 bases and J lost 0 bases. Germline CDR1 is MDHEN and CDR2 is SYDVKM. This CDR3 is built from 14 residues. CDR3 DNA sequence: TGTGCCAGCAGCCGGGGACAGAGCACAGATACGCAGTATTTT. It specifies CASSRGQSTDTQYF.

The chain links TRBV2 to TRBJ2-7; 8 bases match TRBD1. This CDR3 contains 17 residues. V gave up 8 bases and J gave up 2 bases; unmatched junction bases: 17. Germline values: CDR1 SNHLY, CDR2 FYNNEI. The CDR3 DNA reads TGTGCCAGCCTACCGGGACAGGCCTCTTTGGAACCCTACGAGCAGTACTTC. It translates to CASLPGQASLEPYEQYF. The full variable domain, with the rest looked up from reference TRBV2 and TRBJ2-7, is EPEVTQTPSHQVTQMGQEVILRCVPISNHLYFYWYRQILGQKVEFLVSFYNNEISEKSEIFDDQFSVERPDGSNFTLKIRSTKLEDSAMYFCASLPGQASLEPYEQYFGPGTRLTVT.

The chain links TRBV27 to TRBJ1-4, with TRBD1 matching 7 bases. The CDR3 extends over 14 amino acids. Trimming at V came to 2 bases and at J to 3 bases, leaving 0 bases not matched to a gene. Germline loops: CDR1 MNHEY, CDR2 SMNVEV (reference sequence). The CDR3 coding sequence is TGTGCCAGCAGTTTACAGGGGGCTAATGAAAAACTGTTTTTT. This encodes CASSLQGANEKLFF.

CDR3 bases: TGTGCCTGGAGGAAAGCGGGGGGTTACAATGAGCAGTTCTTC. Its protein is CAWRKAGGYNEQFF. The chain uses TRBV30 and TRBJ2-1; 9 nucleotides match TRBD2. With V trimmed by 3 bases and J by 4 bases, 4 bases remained unmatched. The length of the CDR3 is 14 residues. Germline CDR1 and CDR2: GTSNPN and SVGIG (reference sequence).

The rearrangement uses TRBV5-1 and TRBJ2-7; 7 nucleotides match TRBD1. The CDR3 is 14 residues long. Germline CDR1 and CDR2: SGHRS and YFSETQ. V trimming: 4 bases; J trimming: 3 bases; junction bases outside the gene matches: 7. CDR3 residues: CASSIPGTVYEQYF. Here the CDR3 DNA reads TGCGCCAGCAGCATACCCGGGACAGTCTACGAGCAGTACTTC.